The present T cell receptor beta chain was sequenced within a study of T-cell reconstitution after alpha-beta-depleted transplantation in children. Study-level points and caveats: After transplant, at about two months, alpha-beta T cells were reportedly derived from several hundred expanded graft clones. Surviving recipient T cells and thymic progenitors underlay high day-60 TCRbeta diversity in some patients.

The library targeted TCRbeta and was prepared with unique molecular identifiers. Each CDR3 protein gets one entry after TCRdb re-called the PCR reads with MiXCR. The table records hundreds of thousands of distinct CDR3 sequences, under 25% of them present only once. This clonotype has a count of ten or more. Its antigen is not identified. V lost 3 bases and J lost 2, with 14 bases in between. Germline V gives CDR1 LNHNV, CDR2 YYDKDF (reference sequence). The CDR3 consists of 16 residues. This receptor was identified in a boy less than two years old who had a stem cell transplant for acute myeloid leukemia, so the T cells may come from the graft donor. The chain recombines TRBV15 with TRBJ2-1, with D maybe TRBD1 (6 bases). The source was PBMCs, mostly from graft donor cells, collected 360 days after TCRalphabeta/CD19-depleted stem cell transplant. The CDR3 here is CATSRAPDRTYNEQFF. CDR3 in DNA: TGTGCCACCAGCAGGGCCCCAGACAGGACCTACAATGAGCAGTTCTTC.